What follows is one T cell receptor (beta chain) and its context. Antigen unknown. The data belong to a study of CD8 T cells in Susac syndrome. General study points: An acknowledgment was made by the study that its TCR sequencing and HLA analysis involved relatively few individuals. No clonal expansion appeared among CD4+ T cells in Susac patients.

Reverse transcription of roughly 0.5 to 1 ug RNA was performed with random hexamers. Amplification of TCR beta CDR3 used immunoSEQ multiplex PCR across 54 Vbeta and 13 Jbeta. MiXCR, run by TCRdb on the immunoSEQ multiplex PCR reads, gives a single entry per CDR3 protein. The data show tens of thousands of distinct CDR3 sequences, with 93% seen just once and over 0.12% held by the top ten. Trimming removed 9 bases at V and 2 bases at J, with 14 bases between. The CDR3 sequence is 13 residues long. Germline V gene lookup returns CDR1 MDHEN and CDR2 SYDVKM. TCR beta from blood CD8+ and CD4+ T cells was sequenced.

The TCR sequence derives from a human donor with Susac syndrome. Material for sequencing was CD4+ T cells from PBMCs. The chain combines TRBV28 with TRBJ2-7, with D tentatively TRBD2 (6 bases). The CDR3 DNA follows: TGTGCCAGTTCGGGACTCTCCCCCTACGAGCAGTACTTC. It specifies CASSGLSPYEQYF.